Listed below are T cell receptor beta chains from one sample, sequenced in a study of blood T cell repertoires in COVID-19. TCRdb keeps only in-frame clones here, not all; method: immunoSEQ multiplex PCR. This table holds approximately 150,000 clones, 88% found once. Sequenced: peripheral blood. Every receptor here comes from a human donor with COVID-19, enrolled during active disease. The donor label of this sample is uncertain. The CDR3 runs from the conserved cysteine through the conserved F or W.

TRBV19	CARAGEPLANRAYNEQFF
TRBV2	CASSVGRGEQYF
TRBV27	CASSFGGYNQPQHF
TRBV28	CASRLGLGTQETQYF
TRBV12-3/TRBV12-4	CASSLVRNYFF
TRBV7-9	CASSLGETDGYTF
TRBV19	CASSISGRRTDTQYF
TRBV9	CASSADSVDTIYF
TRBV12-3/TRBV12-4	CASSLEGGGYTF
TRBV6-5	CASSQLTGSNQPQHF
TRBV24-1	CATSDNTGTDVYGYTF
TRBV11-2	CASSSLGIREKLFF
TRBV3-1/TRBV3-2	CASTMGGDYGYTF
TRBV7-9	CASSATTTEAFF
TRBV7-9	CASSRTGGLNEQYF
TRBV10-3	CAINSGGPLSNQPQHF
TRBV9	CASSVGRRSGNTIYF
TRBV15	CATSGYGTDFNQPQHF
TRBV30	CAWSTGSQETQYF
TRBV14	CASSQDLGGRVQYF
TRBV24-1	CATSFGSGGDRYNEQFF
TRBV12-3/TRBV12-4	CASSLGPGEQYF
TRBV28	CASSTPQGGTKNEQFF
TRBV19	CASSMVGYSYEQYF
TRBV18	CASSLVGATRENIQYF
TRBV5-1	CASSSGRTGFEKLFF
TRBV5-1	CASSLSGGETQYF
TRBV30	CAWSRDRAMMGQFF
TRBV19	CASSEDRGDQPQHF
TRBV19	CASSADLAGGADTQYF
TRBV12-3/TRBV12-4	CASSSGGTETQYF
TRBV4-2	CASSQAGAGGPSTDTQYF
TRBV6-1	CASSDPSGNTEAFF
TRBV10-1	CASGASGVGEQYF
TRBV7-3	CASSLGGDSPLHF